This is a list of T cell receptor beta chains from one sample in a study of beta chain features in type 1 diabetes. Sequencing was performed with immunoSEQ multiplex PCR; in TCRdb, only in-frame clones are kept and a portion is missing. The data hold more than 350,000 clones, with approximately 10% observed a single time. The sequencing sample was made of naive CD4+ T cells from blood. The source is a woman aged 18-35 years in good health. CDR3s include the opening cysteine and the closing phenylalanine or tryptophan. D genes are given only for firm matches. Size tells how often a clone was seen (once, few, many) or the class of an expanded clone, and some rows leave it out.

cdr3_aa: CASSTGTGELFF
cdr3_nt: TGCGCCAGCTCCACAGGGACCGGGGAGCTGTTTTTT
j_call: TRBJ2-2
d_call: -
clone_size: few
v_call: TRBV23-1

cdr3_aa: CASSLGQMSGANVLTF
cdr3_nt: TGCGCCAGCAGCCTGGGACAGATGTCTGGGGCCAACGTCCTGACTTTC
j_call: TRBJ2-6
d_call: TRBD1
clone_size: few
v_call: TRBV5-1

cdr3_aa: CASSLGGTAYGYTF
cdr3_nt: TGTGCCAGCAGCTTAGGCGGGACAGCCTATGGCTACACCTTC
j_call: TRBJ1-2
d_call: TRBD1
clone_size: -
v_call: TRBV7-2

cdr3_aa: CASSYSFETQYF
cdr3_nt: TGTGCCAGCAGTTACTCGTTCGAGACCCAGTACTTC
j_call: TRBJ2-5
d_call: -
clone_size: -
v_call: TRBV6-6

cdr3_aa: CSVEGTSGTDTQYF
cdr3_nt: TGCAGCGTGGAGGGGACTAGCGGGACAGATACGCAGTATTTT
j_call: TRBJ2-3
d_call: TRBD2
clone_size: -
v_call: TRBV29-1

cdr3_aa: CSVSRDRDYEQYF
cdr3_nt: TGCAGCGTCAGCCGGGACAGGGACTACGAGCAGTACTTC
j_call: TRBJ2-7
d_call: TRBD1
clone_size: -
v_call: TRBV29-1

cdr3_aa: CASSNTGISTDTQYF
cdr3_nt: TGTGCCAGCAGTAATACAGGGATTAGCACAGATACGCAGTATTTT
j_call: TRBJ2-3
d_call: -
clone_size: -
v_call: TRBV6-5

cdr3_aa: CASSPGTLRAQYF
cdr3_nt: TGTGCCAGCAGTCCCGGGACTCTTCGGGCCCAGTACTTC
j_call: TRBJ2-5
d_call: -
clone_size: -
v_call: TRBV6-1

cdr3_aa: CASSQSSGRLENIQYF
cdr3_nt: TGTGCCAGCAGCCAGAGTAGCGGGAGGCTAGAGAACATTCAGTACTTC
j_call: TRBJ2-4
d_call: TRBD2
clone_size: few
v_call: TRBV14

cdr3_aa: CASTSTGMGDTEAFF
cdr3_nt: TGTGCCAGCACCTCGACAGGGATGGGTGACACTGAAGCTTTCTTT
j_call: TRBJ1-1
d_call: TRBD1
clone_size: few
v_call: TRBV7-9

cdr3_aa: CASSLDGRGNEQFF
cdr3_nt: TGCGCCAGCAGCTTGGACGGCAGGGGGAATGAGCAGTTCTTC
j_call: TRBJ2-1
d_call: TRBD1
clone_size: -
v_call: TRBV5-1

cdr3_aa: CASTPDRGREQYF
cdr3_nt: TGTGCCAGCACCCCGGACAGGGGACGCGAGCAGTACTTC
j_call: TRBJ2-7
d_call: TRBD1
clone_size: -
v_call: TRBV7-2

cdr3_aa: CASSPRWVYQGVPPDTQYF
cdr3_nt: TGCGCCAGCAGCCCGCGGTGGGTGTACCAGGGGGTCCCCCCAGATACGCAGTATTTT
j_call: TRBJ2-3
d_call: TRBD1
clone_size: -
v_call: TRBV4-3

cdr3_aa: CASSLAWPGPYGYTF
cdr3_nt: TGTGCCAGCAGCTTAGCTTGGCCGGGGCCATATGGCTACACCTTC
j_call: TRBJ1-2
d_call: -
clone_size: -
v_call: TRBV7-9

cdr3_aa: CASSLSGAITYEQYF
cdr3_nt: TGTGCCAGCAGCTTAAGCGGGGCGATAACCTACGAGCAGTACTTC
j_call: TRBJ2-7
d_call: TRBD2
clone_size: few
v_call: TRBV7-9

cdr3_aa: CASSLSAGSPYGYTF
cdr3_nt: TGCGCCAGCAGCTTGTCCGCAGGGAGCCCCTATGGCTACACCTTC
j_call: TRBJ1-2
d_call: -
clone_size: few
v_call: TRBV5-1

cdr3_aa: CASSVEGQRYYGETQYF
cdr3_nt: TGTGCCAGCAGCGTAGAGGGACAGCGGTACTATGGGGAGACCCAGTACTTC
j_call: TRBJ2-5
d_call: TRBD1
clone_size: -
v_call: TRBV9

cdr3_aa: CASSILVRNEQFF
cdr3_nt: TGTGCCAGTAGTATTCTGGTGCGCAATGAGCAGTTCTTC
j_call: TRBJ2-1
d_call: -
clone_size: few
v_call: TRBV19

cdr3_aa: CASSLAGQGRNEKLFF
cdr3_nt: TGTGCCAGCAGTTTAGCTGGACAGGGGAGGAATGAAAAACTGTTTTTT
j_call: TRBJ1-4
d_call: TRBD1
clone_size: few
v_call: TRBV28

cdr3_aa: CASSSGTGSYNEQFF
cdr3_nt: TGTGCCAGCAGCTCCGGGACAGGCTCCTACAATGAGCAGTTCTTC
j_call: TRBJ2-1
d_call: TRBD1
clone_size: -
v_call: TRBV7-2

cdr3_aa: CASSLRGGGYTF
cdr3_nt: TGTGCCAGCAGCTTACGGGGCGGCGGCTACACCTTC
j_call: TRBJ1-2
d_call: -
clone_size: -
v_call: TRBV7-2

cdr3_aa: CASSPPERGETQYF
cdr3_nt: TGTGCCAGCTCACCACCCGAAAGAGGAGAGACCCAGTACTTC
j_call: TRBJ2-5
d_call: -
clone_size: few
v_call: TRBV18

cdr3_aa: CASSSPFGAGGRETQYF
cdr3_nt: TGTGCCAGCAGCTCTCCCTTTGGTGCGGGAGGAAGGGAGACCCAGTACTTC
j_call: TRBJ2-5
d_call: TRBD2
clone_size: -
v_call: TRBV11-3

cdr3_aa: CASSHIAATDTQYF
cdr3_nt: TGTGCCAGCAGCCACATCGCTGCGACAGATACGCAGTATTTT
j_call: TRBJ2-3
d_call: -
clone_size: -
v_call: TRBV9

cdr3_aa: CASSQGLAGVTGELFF
cdr3_nt: TGTGCCAGCAGCCAAGGCCTAGCGGGAGTTACCGGGGAGCTGTTTTTT
j_call: TRBJ2-2
d_call: TRBD2
clone_size: few
v_call: TRBV16

cdr3_aa: CASSQYLGATDTQYF
cdr3_nt: TGTGCCAGCAGCCAGTATCTGGGTGCAACAGATACGCAGTATTTT
j_call: TRBJ2-3
d_call: -
clone_size: few
v_call: TRBV14

cdr3_aa: CASSHKHLGLAGGPAYEQYF
cdr3_nt: TGTGCCAGCAGCCATAAACACTTGGGACTAGCGGGAGGGCCTGCCTACGAGCAGTACTTC
j_call: TRBJ2-7
d_call: TRBD2
clone_size: -
v_call: TRBV14

cdr3_aa: CASGLAGVVADTQYF
cdr3_nt: TGTGCCAGCGGACTAGCGGGAGTAGTGGCAGATACGCAGTATTTT
j_call: TRBJ2-3
d_call: TRBD2
clone_size: few
v_call: TRBV18

cdr3_aa: CASSQTGNEQFF
cdr3_nt: TGTGCCAGCAGTCAAACCGGCAATGAGCAGTTCTTC
j_call: TRBJ2-1
d_call: -
clone_size: -
v_call: TRBV7-2

cdr3_aa: CASSPVTGRDTQYF
cdr3_nt: TGTGCCAGCAGCCCCGTAACAGGGAGAGATACGCAGTATTTT
j_call: TRBJ2-3
d_call: -
clone_size: few
v_call: TRBV9